The rows below give T cell receptor beta chains drawn from one sample of a study of T cells in localized non-small cell lung cancer. Here immunoSEQ multiplex PCR was the method, and the copy in TCRdb shows in-frame clones only, minus some. This sample carries fewer than 40,000 clones, 93% of them seen once, and the ten largest clones take 6.5% to 10%. Sequencing was performed on peripheral blood, taken before any cancer treatment. The receptors come from a female donor older than 55 with stage I lung adenocarcinoma. The CDR3 runs from the conserved cysteine through the conserved F or W. The D gene is left open where the match is weak. Rows may omit the clone size; those that give it use once, few, many or a size class.

j_gene,abundance,d_gene,v_gene,CDR3aa,CDR3nt
TRBJ2-1,.,.,TRBV6-5,CASSYHGNEQFF,TGTGCCAGCAGTTACCATGGAAATGAGCAGTTCTTC
TRBJ2-5,.,.,TRBV6-4,CASSDSRAHQETQYF,TGTGCCAGCAGTGACTCAAGGGCCCACCAAGAGACCCAGTACTTC
TRBJ2-2,.,.,TRBV7-3,CASSLTGAVRELFF,TGTGCCAGCAGCTTAACAGGCGCTGTGAGGGAGCTGTTTTTT
TRBJ2-2,.,.,TRBV10-1,CASSLGGGTGELFF,TGCGCCAGCAGTCTAGGGGGAGGAACCGGGGAGCTGTTTTTT
TRBJ1-2,once,.,TRBV27,CASSSIRDPTANYGYTF,TGTGCCAGCAGCAGCATAAGGGACCCCACCGCTAACTATGGCTACACCTTC
TRBJ2-2,once,.,TRBV4-3,CTSSQVSRNTGELFF,TGCACCAGCAGCCAAGTTAGCAGGAACACCGGGGAGCTGTTTTTT
TRBJ1-2,.,TRBD1,TRBV29-1,CSARTGTIYGYTF,TGCAGCGCCCGGACAGGGACCATCTATGGCTACACCTTC
TRBJ1-1,.,TRBD1,TRBV14,CASSPRTGWNTEAFF,TGTGCCAGCAGCCCTCGGACAGGATGGAACACTGAAGCTTTCTTT
TRBJ2-1,.,.,TRBV9,CASSPGLQFF,TGTGCCAGCAGCCCTGGTTTGCAGTTCTTC
TRBJ1-2,.,.,TRBV18,CASSPGAGDSYGYTF,TGTGCCAGCTCACCTGGGGCAGGGGATAGCTATGGCTACACCTTC
TRBJ2-1,.,TRBD2,TRBV28,CASSSGTSGGNEQFF,TGTGCCAGCAGTTCAGGGACTAGCGGGGGGAATGAGCAGTTCTTC
TRBJ1-4,.,TRBD1,TRBV19,CASSATGGRVKLFF,TGTGCCAGTAGTGCCACAGGGGGCCGGGTAAAACTGTTTTTT
TRBJ1-1,.,.,TRBV5-1,CASSTYGGGNTEAFF,TGCGCCAGCAGTACCTATGGGGGCGGGAACACTGAAGCTTTCTTT
TRBJ1-2,.,.,TRBV12-5,CASGQWGTPGYTF,TGTGCTAGTGGACAATGGGGGACTCCTGGCTACACCTTC
TRBJ2-7,.,TRBD1,TRBV28,CASSPTTGQGREQYF,TGTGCCAGCAGCCCTACGACAGGGCAAGGACGCGAGCAGTACTTC
TRBJ1-2,few,.,TRBV28,CASHRLNYGYTF,TGTGCCAGCCACAGATTAAACTATGGCTACACCTTC
TRBJ1-1,.,.,TRBV19,CASRPTGNGPEAFF,TGTGCCAGTAGACCGACAGGCAATGGTCCTGAAGCTTTCTTT
TRBJ1-2,.,.,TRBV7-2,CASSLVQGSYGYTF,TGTGCCAGCAGCTTAGTACAGGGATCCTATGGCTACACCTTC
TRBJ1-2,.,TRBD1,TRBV2,CASRPADRGVDGYTF,TGTGCCAGCAGACCCGCAGACAGGGGAGTTGATGGCTACACCTTC
TRBJ1-4,.,TRBD1,TRBV18,CASSPRQRQGGEKLFF,TGTGCCAGCTCACCACGCCAGCGACAGGGGGGTGAAAAACTGTTTTTT
TRBJ1-4,once,.,TRBV15,CATSRGAAGLATNEKLFF,TGTGCCACCAGCAGAGGGGCCGCAGGGCTCGCAACTAATGAAAAACTGTTTTTT
TRBJ2-5,.,.,TRBV9,CASSVGEYQETQYF,TGTGCCAGCAGCGTAGGGGAGTACCAAGAGACCCAGTACTTC
TRBJ2-2,.,TRBD2,TRBV19,CASSARRTSGGNTGELFF,TGTGCCAGTAGTGCCCGTAGGACTAGCGGGGGGAACACCGGGGAGCTGTTTTTT
TRBJ2-5,.,TRBD2,TRBV7-2,CASSPGGPQETQYF,TGTGCCAGCAGTCCGGGAGGGCCTCAAGAGACCCAGTACTTC
TRBJ2-6,once,.,TRBV10-1,CASDGGSSGANVLTF,TGCGCCAGCGACGGAGGTTCGTCTGGGGCCAACGTCCTGACTTTC
TRBJ2-2,.,TRBD2,TRBV7-3,CASSPTPSGRAARELFF,TGTGCCAGCAGCCCAACCCCTAGCGGGAGGGCCGCAAGGGAGCTGTTTTTT
TRBJ1-1,.,.,TRBV7-3,CASSFGLGTEAFF,TGTGCCAGCAGCTTCGGCTTGGGCACTGAAGCTTTCTTT
TRBJ2-3,.,TRBD2,TRBV7-9,CASRKGGPADTQYF,TGTGCCAGCAGAAAGGGAGGGCCAGCAGATACGCAGTATTTT
TRBJ2-2,.,.,TRBV6-5,CASSFSGTGELFF,TGTGCCAGCAGTTTTTCTGGGACCGGGGAGCTGTTTTTT
TRBJ1-2,.,.,TRBV7-9,CASSFGDRANYGYTF,TGTGCCAGCAGCTTCGGGGATCGGGCAAACTATGGCTACACCTTC